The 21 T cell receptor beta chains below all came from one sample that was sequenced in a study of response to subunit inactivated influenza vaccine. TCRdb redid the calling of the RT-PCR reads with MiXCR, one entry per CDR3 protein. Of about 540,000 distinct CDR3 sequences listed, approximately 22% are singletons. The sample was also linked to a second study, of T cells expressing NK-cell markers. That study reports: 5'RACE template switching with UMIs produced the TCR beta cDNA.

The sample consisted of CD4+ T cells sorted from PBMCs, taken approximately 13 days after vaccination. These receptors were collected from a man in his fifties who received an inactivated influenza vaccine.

Here the CDR3 DNA reads TGTGCCAGCAGCGTTCTAGGGACACCCGGGGAGCTGTTTTTT. It is translated as CASSVLGTPGELFF. This sequence joins TRBV9 and TRBJ2-2; D might be TRBD1 (6 bases). The CDR3 is made up of 14 amino acids. The ends were cut back, 2 bases at V and 6 bases at J, with 11 bases in the middle. The V gene's germline CDR1 is SGDLS and CDR2 YYNGEE. Complete variable domain (other parts from reference TRBV9 and TRBJ2-2): DSGVTQTPKHLITATGQRVTLRCSPRSGDLSVYWYQQSLDQGLQFLIQYYNGEERAKGNILERFSAQQFPDLHSELNLSSLELGDSALYFCASSVLGTPGELFFGEGSRLTVL.

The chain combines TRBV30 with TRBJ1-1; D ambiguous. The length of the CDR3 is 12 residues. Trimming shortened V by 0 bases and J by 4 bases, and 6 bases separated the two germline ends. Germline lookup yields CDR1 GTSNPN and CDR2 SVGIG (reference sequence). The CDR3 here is CAWSVGVTEAFF. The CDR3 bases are TGTGCCTGGAGTGTTGGGGTCACTGAAGCTTTCTTT.

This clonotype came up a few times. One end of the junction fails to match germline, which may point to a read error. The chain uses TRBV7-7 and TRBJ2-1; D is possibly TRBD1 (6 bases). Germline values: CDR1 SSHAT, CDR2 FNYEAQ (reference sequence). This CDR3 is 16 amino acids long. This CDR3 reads CASSLPRDMKHNEQFF. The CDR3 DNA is TGTGCTAGCAGCTTACCCCGGGACATGAAACACAATGAGCAGTTCTTC.

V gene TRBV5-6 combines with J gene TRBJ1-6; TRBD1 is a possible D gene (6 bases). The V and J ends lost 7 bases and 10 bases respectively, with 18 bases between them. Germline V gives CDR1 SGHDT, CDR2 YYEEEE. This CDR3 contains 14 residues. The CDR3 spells CASAGTGIWSPLHF. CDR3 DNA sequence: TGTGCCAGCGCCGGAACAGGGATTTGGTCACCCCTCCACTTT. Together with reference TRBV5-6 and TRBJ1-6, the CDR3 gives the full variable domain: DAGVTQSPTHLIKTRGQQVTLRCSPKSGHDTVSWYQQALGQGPQFIFQYYEEEERQRGNFPDRFSGHQFPNYSSELNVNALLLGDSALYLCASAGTGIWSPLHFGNGTRLTVT.

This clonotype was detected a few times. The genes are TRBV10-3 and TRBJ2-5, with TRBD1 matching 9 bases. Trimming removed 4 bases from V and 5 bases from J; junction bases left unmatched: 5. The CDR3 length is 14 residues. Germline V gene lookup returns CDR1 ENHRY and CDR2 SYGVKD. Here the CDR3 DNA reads TGTGCCATCAGTGGAGGGACAGGGACGGAGACCCAGTACTTC. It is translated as CAISGGTGTETQYF.

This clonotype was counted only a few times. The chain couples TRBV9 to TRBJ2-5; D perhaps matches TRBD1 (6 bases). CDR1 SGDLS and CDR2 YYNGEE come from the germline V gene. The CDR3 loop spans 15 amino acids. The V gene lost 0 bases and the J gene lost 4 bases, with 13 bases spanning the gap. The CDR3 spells CASSVGATGRETQYF. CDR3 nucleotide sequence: TGTGCCAGCAGCGTAGGTGCGACAGGAAGAGAGACCCAGTACTTC.

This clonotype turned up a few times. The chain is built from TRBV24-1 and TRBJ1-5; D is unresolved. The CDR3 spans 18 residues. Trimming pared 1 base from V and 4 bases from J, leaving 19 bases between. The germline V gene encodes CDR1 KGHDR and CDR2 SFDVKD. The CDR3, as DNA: TGTGCCACCAGTGATTTAATCCCCGTCGGACGGTTGAATCAGCCCCAGCATTTT. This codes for CATSDLIPVGRLNQPQHF.

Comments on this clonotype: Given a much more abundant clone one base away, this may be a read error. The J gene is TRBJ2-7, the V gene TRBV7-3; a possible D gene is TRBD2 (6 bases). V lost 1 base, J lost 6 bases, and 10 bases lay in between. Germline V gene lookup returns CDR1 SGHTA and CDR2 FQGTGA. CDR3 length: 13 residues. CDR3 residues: CASSLRRGGEQYF. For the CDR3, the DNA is TGTGCCAGCAGCTTAAGGAGGGGCGGCGAGCAGTACTTC.

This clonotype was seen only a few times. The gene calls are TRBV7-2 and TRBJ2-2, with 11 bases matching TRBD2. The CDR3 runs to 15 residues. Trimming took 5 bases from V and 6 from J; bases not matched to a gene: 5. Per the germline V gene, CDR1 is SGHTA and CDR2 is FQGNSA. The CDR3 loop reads CASSAGLAVPGELFF. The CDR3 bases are TGTGCCAGCAGCGCGGGACTAGCGGTGCCCGGGGAGCTGTTTTTT. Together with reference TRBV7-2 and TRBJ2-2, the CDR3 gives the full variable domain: GAGVSQSPSNKVTEKGKDVELRCDPISGHTALYWYRQSLGQGLEFLIYFQGNSAPDKSGLPSDRFSAERTGGSVSTLTIQRTQQEDSAVYLCASSAGLAVPGELFFGEGSRLTVL.

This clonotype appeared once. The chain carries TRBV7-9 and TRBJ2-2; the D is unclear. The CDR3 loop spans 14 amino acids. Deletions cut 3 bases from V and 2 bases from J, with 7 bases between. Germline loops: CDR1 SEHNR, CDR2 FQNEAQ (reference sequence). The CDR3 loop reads CASSFPLNTGELFF. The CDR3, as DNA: TGTGCCAGCAGCTTTCCGTTAAACACCGGGGAGCTGTTTTTT.

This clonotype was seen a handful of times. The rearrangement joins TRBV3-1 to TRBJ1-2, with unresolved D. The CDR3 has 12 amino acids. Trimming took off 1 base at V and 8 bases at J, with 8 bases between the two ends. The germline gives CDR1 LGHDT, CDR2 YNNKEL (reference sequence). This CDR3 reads CASSQVMGGYTF. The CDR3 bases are TGTGCCAGCAGCCAAGTTATGGGGGGCTACACCTTC.

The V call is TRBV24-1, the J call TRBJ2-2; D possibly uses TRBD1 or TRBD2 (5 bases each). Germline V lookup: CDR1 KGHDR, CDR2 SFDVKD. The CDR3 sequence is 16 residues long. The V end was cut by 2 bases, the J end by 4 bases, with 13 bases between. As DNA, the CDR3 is TGTGCCACCAGTGATTCGACGGGACGGAGCACCGGGGAGCTGTTTTTT. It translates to CATSDSTGRSTGELFF.

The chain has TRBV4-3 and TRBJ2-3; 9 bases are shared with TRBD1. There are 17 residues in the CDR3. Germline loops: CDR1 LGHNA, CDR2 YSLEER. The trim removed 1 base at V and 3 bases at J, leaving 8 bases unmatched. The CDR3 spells CASSQGPGQGMTDTQYF. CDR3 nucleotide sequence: TGCGCCAGCAGCCAAGGCCCGGGACAGGGAATGACAGATACGCAGTATTTT.

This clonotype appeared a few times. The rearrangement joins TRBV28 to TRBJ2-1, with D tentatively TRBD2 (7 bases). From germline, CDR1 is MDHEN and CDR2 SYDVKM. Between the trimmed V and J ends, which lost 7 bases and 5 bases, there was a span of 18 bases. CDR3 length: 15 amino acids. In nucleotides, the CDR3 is TGTGCCAGCATCCTAGGGGGGACTAACAACAATGAGCAGTTCTTC. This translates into CASILGGTNNNEQFF.

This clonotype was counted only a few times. CDR3 sequence (DNA): TGCAGTGCTACTACAGGGATCAATCAGCCCCAGCATTTT. Residues: CSATTGINQPQHF. This chain links TRBV20-1 with TRBJ1-5; perhaps TRBD1 as D (6 bases). The V end was cut by 4 bases, the J end by 3 bases, with 10 bases between. Germline V CDR1 and CDR2: DFQATT, SNEGSKA (reference sequence). The CDR3 runs to 13 residues.

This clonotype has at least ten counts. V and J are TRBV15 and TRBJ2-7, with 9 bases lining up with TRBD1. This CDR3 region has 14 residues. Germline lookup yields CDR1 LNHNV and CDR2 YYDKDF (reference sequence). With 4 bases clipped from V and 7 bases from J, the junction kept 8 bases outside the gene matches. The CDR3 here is CATSTGTGTGEQYF. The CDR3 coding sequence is TGTGCCACCAGCACCGGGACAGGGACTGGGGAGCAGTACTTC. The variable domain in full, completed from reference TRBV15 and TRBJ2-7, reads DAMVIQNPRYQVTQFGKPVTLSCSQTLNHNVMYWYQQKSSQAPKLLFHYYDKDFNNEADTPDNFQSRRPNTSFCFLDIRSPGLGDTAMYLCATSTGTGTGEQYFGPGTRLTVT.

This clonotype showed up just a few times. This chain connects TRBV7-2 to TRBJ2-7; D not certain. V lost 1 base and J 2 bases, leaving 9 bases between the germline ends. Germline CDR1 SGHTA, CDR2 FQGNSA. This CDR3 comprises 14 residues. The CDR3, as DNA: TGTGCCAGCAGCTTAGGTTCCCAGACCTACGAGCAGTACTTC. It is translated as CASSLGSQTYEQYF.

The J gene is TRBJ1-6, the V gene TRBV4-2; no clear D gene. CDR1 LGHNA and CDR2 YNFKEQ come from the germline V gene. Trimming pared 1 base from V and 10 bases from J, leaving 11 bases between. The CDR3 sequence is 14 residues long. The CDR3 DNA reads TGTGCCAGCAGCCAAGGAAACCCCGGGTCACCCCTCCACTTT. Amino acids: CASSQGNPGSPLHF.

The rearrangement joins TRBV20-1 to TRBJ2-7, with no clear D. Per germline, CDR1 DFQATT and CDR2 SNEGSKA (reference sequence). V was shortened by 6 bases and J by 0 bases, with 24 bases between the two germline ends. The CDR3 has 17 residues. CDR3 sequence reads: CSAPSRTLLRSSYEQYF. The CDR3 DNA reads TGCAGTGCCCCATCACGGACGCTCCTTCGAAGCTCCTACGAGCAGTACTTC.

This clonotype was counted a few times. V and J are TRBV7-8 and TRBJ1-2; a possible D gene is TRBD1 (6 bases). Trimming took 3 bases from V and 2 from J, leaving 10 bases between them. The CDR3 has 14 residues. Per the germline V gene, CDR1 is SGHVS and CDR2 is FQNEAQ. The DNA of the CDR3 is TGTGCCAGCAGCTTTGGGGGGCTGAACTATGGCTACACCTTC. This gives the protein CASSFGGLNYGYTF.

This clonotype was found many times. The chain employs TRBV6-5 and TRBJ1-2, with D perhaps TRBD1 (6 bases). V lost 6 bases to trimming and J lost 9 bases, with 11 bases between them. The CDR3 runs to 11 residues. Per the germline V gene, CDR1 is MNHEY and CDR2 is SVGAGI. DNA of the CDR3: TGTGCCAGCAGCAACAGGGTACGCTACACCTTC. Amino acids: CASSNRVRYTF.